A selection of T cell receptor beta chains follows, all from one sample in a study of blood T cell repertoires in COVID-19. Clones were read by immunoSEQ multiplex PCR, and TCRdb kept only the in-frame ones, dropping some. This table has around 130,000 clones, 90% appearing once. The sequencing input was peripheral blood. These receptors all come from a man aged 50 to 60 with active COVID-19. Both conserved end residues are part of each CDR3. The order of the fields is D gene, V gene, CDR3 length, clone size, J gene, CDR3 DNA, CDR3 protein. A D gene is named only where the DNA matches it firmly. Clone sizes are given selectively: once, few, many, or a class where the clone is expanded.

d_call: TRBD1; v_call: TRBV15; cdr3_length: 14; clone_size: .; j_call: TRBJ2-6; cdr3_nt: TGTGCCACCAGGGACAGGGCTGGGGCCAACGTCCTGACTTTC; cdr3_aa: CATRDRAGANVLTF
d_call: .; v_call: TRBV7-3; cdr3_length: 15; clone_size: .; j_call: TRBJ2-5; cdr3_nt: TGTGCCAGCAGCTTACAGGGCGGAGGGCAAGAGACCCAGTACTTC; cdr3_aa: CASSLQGGGQETQYF
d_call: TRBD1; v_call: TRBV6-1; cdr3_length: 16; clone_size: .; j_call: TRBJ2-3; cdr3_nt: TGTGCCAGCAGTGAAAGGACAGGGGGCTTTACAGATACGCAGTATTTT; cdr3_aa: CASSERTGGFTDTQYF
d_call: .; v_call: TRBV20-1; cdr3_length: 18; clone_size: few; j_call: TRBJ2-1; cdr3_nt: TGCAGTGCTAGTCGAGCTAGCCTACTCCAAGAGACCTACAATGAGCAGTTCTTC; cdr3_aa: CSASRASLLQETYNEQFF
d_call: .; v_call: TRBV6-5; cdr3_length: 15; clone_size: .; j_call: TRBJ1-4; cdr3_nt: TGTGCCAGCAGTCGCGGCGGGACCGCCAATGAAAAACTGTTTTTT; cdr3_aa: CASSRGGTANEKLFF
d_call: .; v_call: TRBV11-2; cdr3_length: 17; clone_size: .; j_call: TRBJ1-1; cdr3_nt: TGTGCCAGCAGCTTAGAGGGATGGAGGGATTTGGACACTGAAGCTTTCTTT; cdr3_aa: CASSLEGWRDLDTEAFF
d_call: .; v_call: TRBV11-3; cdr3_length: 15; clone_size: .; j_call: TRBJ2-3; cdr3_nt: TGTGCCAGCAGCTTAGGCGCAGGGGCCCCAGATACGCAGTATTTT; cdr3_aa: CASSLGAGAPDTQYF
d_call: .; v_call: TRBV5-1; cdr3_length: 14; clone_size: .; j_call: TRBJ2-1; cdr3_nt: TGCGCCAGCAGCTTGGGAGCGATCGGGGATGAGCAGTTCTTC; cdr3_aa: CASSLGAIGDEQFF
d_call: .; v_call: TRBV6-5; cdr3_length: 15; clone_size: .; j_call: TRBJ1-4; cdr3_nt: TGTGCCAGCTGGGGGAGGGGAACAACTAATGAAAAACTGTTTTTT; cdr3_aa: CASWGRGTTNEKLFF
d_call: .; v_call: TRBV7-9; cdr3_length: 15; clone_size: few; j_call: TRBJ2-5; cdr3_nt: TGTGCCAGCAGCCCCGTCGGCAGGGAAGAAGAGACCCAGTACTTC; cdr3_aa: CASSPVGREEETQYF
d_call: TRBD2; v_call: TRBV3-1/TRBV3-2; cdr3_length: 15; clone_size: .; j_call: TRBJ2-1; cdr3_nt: TGTGCCAGCAGCCAACGGACTAGCGGGACCAATGAGCAGTTCTTC; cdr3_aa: CASSQRTSGTNEQFF
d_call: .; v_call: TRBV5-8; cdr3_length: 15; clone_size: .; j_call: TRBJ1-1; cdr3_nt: TGTGCCAGCACCTTTCAGGGGCCAGTATACACTGAAGCTTTCTTT; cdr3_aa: CASTFQGPVYTEAFF
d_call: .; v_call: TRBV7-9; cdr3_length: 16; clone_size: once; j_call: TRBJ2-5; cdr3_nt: TGTGCCAGCGTCCGGGGGTCTGGTGGTGGGCTTGAGACCCAGTACTTC; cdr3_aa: CASVRGSGGGLETQYF
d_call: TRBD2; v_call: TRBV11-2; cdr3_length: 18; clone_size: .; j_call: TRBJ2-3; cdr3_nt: TGTGCCAGCAGCTTAGTCGGGACTAGCGGGGGGACCACAGATACGCAGTATTTT; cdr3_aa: CASSLVGTSGGTTDTQYF
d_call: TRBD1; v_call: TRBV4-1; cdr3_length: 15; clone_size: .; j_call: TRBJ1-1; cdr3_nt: TGCGCCAGCAGCCTGAGACAGGGGGTAGGGACTGAAGCTTTCTTT; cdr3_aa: CASSLRQGVGTEAFF
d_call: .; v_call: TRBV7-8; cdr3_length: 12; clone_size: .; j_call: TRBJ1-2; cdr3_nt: TGTGCCAGCAGCTTGGGGGCTGGTGGCTACACCTTC; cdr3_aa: CASSLGAGGYTF
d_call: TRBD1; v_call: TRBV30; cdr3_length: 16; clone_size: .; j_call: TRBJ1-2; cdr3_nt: TGTGCCTGGAGCCGACAGGGGATTGGGTGGGGCTATGGCTACACCTTC; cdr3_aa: CAWSRQGIGWGYGYTF
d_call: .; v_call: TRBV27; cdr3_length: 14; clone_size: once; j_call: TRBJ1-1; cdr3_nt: TGTGCCAGCAAAAGAAATGGACAGAACACTGAAGCTTTCTTT; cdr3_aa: CASKRNGQNTEAFF
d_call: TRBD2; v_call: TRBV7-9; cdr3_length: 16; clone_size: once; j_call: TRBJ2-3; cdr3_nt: TGTGCCAGCAGCTTAGGTCGAGCGGGGGACACAGATACGCAGTATTTT; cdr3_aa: CASSLGRAGDTDTQYF
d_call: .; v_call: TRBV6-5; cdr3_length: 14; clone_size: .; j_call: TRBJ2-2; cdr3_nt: TGTGCCAGCGGTAACTTACTGAACACCGGGGAGCTGTTTTTT; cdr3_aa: CASGNLLNTGELFF
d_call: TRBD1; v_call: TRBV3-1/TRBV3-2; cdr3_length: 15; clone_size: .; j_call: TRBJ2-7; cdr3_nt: TGTGCCAGCAGCCAAGAAATCCAGGGGGCAAACGAGCAGTACTTC; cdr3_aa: CASSQEIQGANEQYF
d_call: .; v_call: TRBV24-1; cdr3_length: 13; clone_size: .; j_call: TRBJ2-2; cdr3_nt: TGTGCCACCAGTCACCCGGTAACCGGGGAGCTGTTTTTT; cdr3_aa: CATSHPVTGELFF
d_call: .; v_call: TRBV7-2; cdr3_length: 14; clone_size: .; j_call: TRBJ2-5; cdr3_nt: TGTGCCAGCAGCACGGGGTTGGGGGCAGAGACCCAGTACTTC; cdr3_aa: CASSTGLGAETQYF
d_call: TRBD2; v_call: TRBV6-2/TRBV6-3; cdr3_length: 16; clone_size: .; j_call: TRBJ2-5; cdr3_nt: TGTGCCAGCAGTTACCCTCCGGCGGGGGGTCAAGAGACCCAGTACTTC; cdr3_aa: CASSYPPAGGQETQYF
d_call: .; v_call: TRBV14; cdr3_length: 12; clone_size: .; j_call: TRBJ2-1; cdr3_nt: TGTGCCAGCAGCCAAGGGGGCGGTGAGCAGTTCTTC; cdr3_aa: CASSQGGGEQFF
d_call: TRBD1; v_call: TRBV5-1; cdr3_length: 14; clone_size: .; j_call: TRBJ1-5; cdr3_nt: TGCGCCAGCAGCTTGGGAGGGGGCTATCAGCCCCAGCATTTT; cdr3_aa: CASSLGGGYQPQHF
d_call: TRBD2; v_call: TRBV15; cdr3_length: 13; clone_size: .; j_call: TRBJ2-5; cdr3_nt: TGTGCCACCAGCATCGGGGGGGGGTTGCCCCAGTACTTC; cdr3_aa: CATSIGGGLPQYF
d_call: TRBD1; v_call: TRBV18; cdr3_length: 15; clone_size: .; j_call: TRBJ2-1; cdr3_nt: TGTGCCAGCTCACCCGGACAGGGTGGGGGCAATGAGCAGTTCTTC; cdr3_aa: CASSPGQGGGNEQFF
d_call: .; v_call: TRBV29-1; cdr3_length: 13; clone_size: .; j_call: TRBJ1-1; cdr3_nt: TGCAGCGTAAGGCCGGGGGGCGCTGGTGAAGCTTTCTTT; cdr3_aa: CSVRPGGAGEAFF
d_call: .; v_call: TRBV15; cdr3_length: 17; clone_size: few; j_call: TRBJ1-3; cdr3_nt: TGTGCCACCAGCACCAGGGCTAGTCGTTTCTCTGGAAACACCATATATTTT; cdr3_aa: CATSTRASRFSGNTIYF
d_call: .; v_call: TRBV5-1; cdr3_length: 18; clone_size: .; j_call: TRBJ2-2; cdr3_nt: TGCGCCAGCAGCTTGGTTGCGGGGCTAGCGATGAACACCGGGGAGCTGTTTTTT; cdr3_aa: CASSLVAGLAMNTGELFF